This T cell receptor beta chain is from a study of CD8+CD57+ T cells in acquired aplastic anemia. Study information: Sorted cells (CD4+ and CD8+) yielded DNA amounts that averaged around 3.1 ug. Healthy CD8+ samples averaged about 11.0 million reads.

For this clonotype: What it binds is not known. One end of the junction varies from germline; a read error may be responsible.

Study findings and constraints: The same twenty-nine CD8+ CDR3 sequences occurred in patients and in controls. Patients were compared with controls for CD8+ Simpson's diversity, and no significant difference emerged.

The template for TCR beta VDJ and CDR3 sequence profiling was genomic DNA. MiXCR, run by TCRdb on the reads, gives a single entry per CDR3 protein. The sample holds 100,000 to 150,000 distinct CDR3 sequences, less than 45% seen once. CDR1 and CDR2 from the germline V gene are LNHDA and SQIVND (reference sequence). The length of the CDR3 is 15 residues. The V call is TRBV19, the J call TRBJ1-5, with unresolved D. The TCR sequence derives from a human donor in good health, serving as a control. Specimen: sorted CD4+, CD8+, or CD8+CD57+ T cells (not recorded which) from PBMCs. CDR3 sequence reads: CASRTVRNSNQPQHF. CDR3 sequence (DNA): TGTGCCAGTAGGACTGTCCGAAATAGCAATCAGCCTCAGCATTTT.